This entry describes one T cell receptor (beta chain). Its antigen is unidentified. It was CD45RO-negative cells, positively selected for CCR7, that made up naive CD8 cells, with terminally differentiated effector memory CD45RA+ cells excluded. This sample was taken from a study of shared clonotypes between healthy human individuals. Study-level information: Each donor's CD4 naive and CD4 memory cells filled three plates apiece, CD8 naive two, and CD8 memory one.

CDR1 is PRHDT and CDR2 is FYEKMQ in the germline V gene (reference sequence). The CDR3 is 18 residues long. J was trimmed by 0 bases and V by 4 bases; bases with no gene match: 13. Overall study results and limits: Expectations were that clonotype sharing among donors would be affected by sequencing depth. Naive subsets tended to show greater estimated richness than memory subsets.

The assay was immunoSEQ multiplex PCR, and TCRdb's table has in-frame clones only and misses some. Of millions of clones listed, about 95% were seen once; the top ten hold roughly 1.1%. The sample was naive CD8+ T cells sorted from blood. The source is a young man in good health. The V call is TRBV13, the J call TRBJ2-3, with 7 bases matching TRBD2. The CDR3 sequence is CASSSKIGEGWSTDTQYF. As DNA, the CDR3 is TGTGCCAGCAGCTCTAAAATAGGGGAGGGATGGAGCACAGATACGCAGTATTTT. Based on the CDR3 plus reference TRBV13 and TRBJ2-3, the full variable domain is AAGVIQSPRHLIKEKRETATLKCYPIPRHDTVYWYQQGPGQDPQFLISFYEKMQSDKGSIPDRFSAQQFSDYHSELNMSSLELGDSALYFCASSSKIGEGWSTDTQYFGPGTRLTVL.